This TCR beta chain is drawn from a study of CD8 T cells in Susac syndrome. General observations from the study: By the study's own acknowledgment, its TCR sequencing and HLA analysis included relatively few individuals.

Between the trimmed V and J ends, which lost 6 bases and 1 base, there was a span of 12 bases. This CDR3 has 14 amino acids. Relapsing-remitting disease, either stable or active, was present in the multiple sclerosis controls, who were treatment-naive patients. The CD8+ and CD4+ T cells were negatively isolated, with the TEMRA cells enriched by FACS. As for this clonotype: Its antigen is not identified.

Random hexamers primed reverse transcription of about 0.45 to 1 ug RNA. Amplification of TCR beta CDR3 across 54 Vbeta and 13 Jbeta was performed with immunoSEQ multiplex PCR. TCRdb ran MiXCR on the immunoSEQ multiplex PCR reads and lists one entry per CDR3 protein. The table has some 260,000 distinct CDR3 sequences, around 93% seen once. The chain recombines TRBV12-3 or TRBV12-4 with TRBJ1-1, with D possibly being TRBD1 (6 bases). The sequence was obtained from a human donor with multiple sclerosis. Sequenced input: CD4+ T cells from PBMCs. In nucleotides, the CDR3 is TGTGCCAGCAGCCGGCAACAGGGGAACACTGAAGCTTTCTTT. Translating it yields CASSRQQGNTEAFF.